The clone carrying this T cell receptor beta chain has a handful of counts. The CDR3 has 14 amino acids. V was shortened by 3 bases and J by 4 bases, with 12 bases between the two germline ends. Germline V CDR1 and CDR2: MNHEY, SMNVEV (reference sequence). The sample originates from a study of beta chain features in type 1 diabetes. Of the isolated RNA, all was reverse transcribed, and so the sequenced material was expressed TCRB transcripts. Approximately 3.5 million reads, on average, came from each naive, central memory and regulatory T cell sample. Only in-frame clones appear in the TCRdb table, and some are missing; sequencing was by immunoSEQ multiplex PCR. Found here are under 250,000 clones, under 13% of them singletons; the top ten hold over 1%. A sort by CD45RO/CCR7/CD25/CD127/CD95/CD27 yielded CD4+ naive, central memory, regulatory and stem cell-like memory cells. Populations isolated by sorting all had purity greater than 95%.

The sample comprised central memory CD4+ T cells from blood. This receptor was identified in a man aged 18 to 35 in good health. The genes are TRBV27 and TRBJ1-1; possibly TRBD1 for D (6 bases). The chain's CDR3 is CASSLGGGLTEAFF. In DNA, the CDR3 is TGTGCCAGCAGTTTGGGGGGCGGGCTCACTGAAGCTTTCTTT.